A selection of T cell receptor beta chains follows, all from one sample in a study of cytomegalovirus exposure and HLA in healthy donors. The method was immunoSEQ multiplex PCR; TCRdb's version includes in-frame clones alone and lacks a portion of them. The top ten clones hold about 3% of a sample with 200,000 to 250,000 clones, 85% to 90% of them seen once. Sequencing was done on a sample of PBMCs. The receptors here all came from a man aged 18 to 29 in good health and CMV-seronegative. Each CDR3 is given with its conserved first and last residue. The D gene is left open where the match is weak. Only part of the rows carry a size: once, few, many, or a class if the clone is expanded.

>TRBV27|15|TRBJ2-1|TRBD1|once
CASSLSGTGIGEQFF
TGTGCCAGCAGTTTATCTGGGACAGGGATCGGTGAGCAGTTCTTC
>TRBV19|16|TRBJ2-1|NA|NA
CASSIWGSQLYNEQFF
TGTGCCAGTAGTATTTGGGGCAGCCAGCTTTACAATGAGCAGTTCTTC
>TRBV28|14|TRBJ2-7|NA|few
CASSRRGAPYEQYF
TGTGCCAGCAGCCGACGGGGGGCTCCCTACGAGCAGTACTTC
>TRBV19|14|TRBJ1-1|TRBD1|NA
CASSIRTGETEAFF
TGTGCCAGTAGTATAAGAACAGGGGAAACTGAAGCTTTCTTT
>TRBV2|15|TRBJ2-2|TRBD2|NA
CASDLAGTGAGELFF
TGTGCCAGCGATCTAGCGGGCACGGGGGCCGGGGAGCTGTTTTTT
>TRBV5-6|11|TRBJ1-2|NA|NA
CASSPRQNYTF
TGTGCCAGCAGCCCTCGACAGAACTACACCTTC
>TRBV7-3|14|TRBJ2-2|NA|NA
CASSLMAGTGELFF
TGTGCCAGCAGCTTGATGGCGGGCACCGGGGAGCTGTTTTTT
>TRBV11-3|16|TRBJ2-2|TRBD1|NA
CASSPRQGANTGELFF
TGTGCCAGCAGCCCTCGACAGGGGGCTAACACCGGGGAGCTGTTTTTT
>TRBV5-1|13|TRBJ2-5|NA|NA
CASSITQAETQYF
TGCGCCAGCAGCATAACTCAGGCGGAGACCCAGTACTTC
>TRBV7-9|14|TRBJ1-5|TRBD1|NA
CASSLGQGGQPQHF
TGTGCCAGCAGCCTAGGACAGGGCGGTCAGCCCCAGCATTTT
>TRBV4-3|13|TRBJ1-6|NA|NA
CASSQDSGSPLHF
TGCGCCAGCAGCCAAGATTCGGGTTCACCCCTCCACTTT
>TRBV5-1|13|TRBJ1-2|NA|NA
CASSLWPEAGYTF
TGCGCCAGCAGCTTGTGGCCGGAGGCAGGCTACACCTTC
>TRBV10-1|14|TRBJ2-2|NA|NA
CASSEGSVFGELFF
TGCGCCAGCAGCGAGGGTAGCGTCTTCGGGGAGCTGTTTTTT
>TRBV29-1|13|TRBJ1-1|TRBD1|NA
CSVRWTGNTEAFF
TGCAGCGTTCGGTGGACAGGGAACACTGAAGCTTTCTTT
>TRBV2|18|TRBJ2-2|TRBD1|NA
CASSVNRWDRGYTGELFF
TGTGCCAGCAGCGTAAATCGTTGGGACAGGGGGTACACCGGGGAGCTGTTTTTT
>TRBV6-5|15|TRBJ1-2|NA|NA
CASSYSANPSYGYTF
TGTGCCAGCAGTTACTCGGCCAACCCCTCCTATGGCTACACCTTC
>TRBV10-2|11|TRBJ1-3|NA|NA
CASLLGNTIYF
TGCGCCAGCCTGCTCGGGAACACCATATATTTT
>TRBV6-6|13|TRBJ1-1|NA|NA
CASSYDRRTEAFF
TGTGCCAGCAGTTACGACAGACGAACAGAAGCTTTCTTT
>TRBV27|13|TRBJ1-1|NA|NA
CASSHEGPGVAFF
TGTGCCAGCAGTCACGAGGGACCAGGGGTAGCTTTCTTT
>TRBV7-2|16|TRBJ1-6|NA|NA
CASSLSSGGINSPLHF
TGTGCCAGCAGCTTAAGTAGCGGGGGAATTAATTCACCCCTCCACTTT
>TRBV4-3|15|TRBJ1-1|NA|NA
CASSPSSGGNTEAFF
TGCGCCAGCAGCCCCTCTTCGGGAGGGAACACTGAAGCTTTCTTT
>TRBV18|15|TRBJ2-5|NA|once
CASSPGRVDQETQYF
TGTGCCAGCTCACCAGGCCGGGTAGACCAAGAGACCCAGTACTTC
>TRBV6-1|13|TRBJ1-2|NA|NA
CASRGLLNYGYTF
TGTGCCAGCAGGGGACTATTAAACTATGGCTACACCTTC
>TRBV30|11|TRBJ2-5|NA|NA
CAWSVPGTQYF
TGTGCCTGGAGTGTACCCGGGACCCAGTACTTC
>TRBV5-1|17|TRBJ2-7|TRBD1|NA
CASSLAGAGQGAYEQYF
TGCGCCAGCAGCTTGGCCGGCGCGGGACAGGGGGCCTACGAGCAGTACTTC
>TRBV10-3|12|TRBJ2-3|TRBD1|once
CAIKTGIDTQYF
TGTGCCATCAAGACAGGGATAGATACGCAGTATTTT
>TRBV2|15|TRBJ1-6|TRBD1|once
CASTRDRGQGSPLHF
TGTGCCAGCACTCGGGACAGGGGGCAGGGATCACCCCTCCACTTT
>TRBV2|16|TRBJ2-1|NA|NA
CASSLLGRDPYNEQFF
TGTGCCAGCAGTCTCCTAGGGCGGGATCCCTACAATGAGCAGTTCTTC
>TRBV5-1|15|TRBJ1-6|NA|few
CASSPMAGADSPLHF
TGCGCCAGCAGCCCTATGGCAGGGGCGGATTCACCCCTCCACTTT
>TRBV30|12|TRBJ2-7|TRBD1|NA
CAWRFDRDEQYF
TGTGCCTGGAGGTTTGACAGGGACGAGCAGTACTTC
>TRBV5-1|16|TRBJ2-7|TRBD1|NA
CASSSLSTGLSYEQYF
TGCGCCAGCAGCTCCCTTTCGACAGGGCTCTCCTACGAGCAGTACTTC
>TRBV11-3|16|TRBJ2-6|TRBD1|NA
CASSSYRGPGANVLTF
TGTGCCAGCAGCTCTTACAGGGGGCCTGGGGCCAACGTCCTGACTTTC
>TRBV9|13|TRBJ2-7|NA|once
CASSAQTGSEQYF
TGTGCCAGCAGCGCACAGACAGGTTCCGAGCAGTACTTC
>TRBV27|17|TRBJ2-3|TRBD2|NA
CASSTPGLAGRTDTQYF
TGTGCCAGCAGTACCCCCGGACTAGCGGGTCGCACAGATACGCAGTATTTT
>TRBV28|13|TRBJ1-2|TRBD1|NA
CASRGDRGQGYTF
TGTGCCAGCAGGGGGGACAGGGGGCAGGGCTACACCTTC
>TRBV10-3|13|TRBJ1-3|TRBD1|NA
CAIGQGQGNTIYF
TGTGCCATCGGACAGGGACAAGGAAACACCATATATTTT
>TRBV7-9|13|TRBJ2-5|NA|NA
CASTDAGQETQYF
TGTGCCAGCACCGACGCCGGGCAAGAGACCCAGTACTTC
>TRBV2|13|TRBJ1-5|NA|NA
CASSEGGDQPQHF
TGTGCCAGCAGTGAAGGGGGGGATCAGCCCCAGCATTTT
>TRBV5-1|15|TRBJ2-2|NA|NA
CASSLVGGGTGELFF
TGCGCCAGCAGCTTGGTTGGGGGCGGCACCGGGGAGCTGTTTTTT
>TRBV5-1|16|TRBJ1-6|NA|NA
CASTRDTDHYNSPLHF
TGCGCCAGCACCCGGGACACCGATCATTATAATTCACCCCTCCACTTT
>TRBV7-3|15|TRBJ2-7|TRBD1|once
CASSPGTGELREQYF
TGTGCCAGCAGCCCAGGGACAGGTGAATTGAGGGAGCAGTACTTC
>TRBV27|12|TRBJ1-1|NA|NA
CASSARGTEAFF
TGTGCCAGCAGTGCAAGGGGCACTGAAGCTTTCTTT
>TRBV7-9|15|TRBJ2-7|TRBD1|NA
CASVPNQPGQRLQYF
TGTGCCAGCGTACCCAACCAACCGGGACAGCGGCTACAGTACTTC
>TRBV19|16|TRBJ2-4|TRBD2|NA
CASSPSLAGGSPIQYF
TGTGCCAGTAGTCCCTCCCTAGCGGGGGGCAGCCCCATTCAGTACTTC
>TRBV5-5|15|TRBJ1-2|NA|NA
CASSLGSGTNYGYTF
TGTGCCAGCAGCTTGGGATCGGGAACTAACTATGGCTACACCTTC
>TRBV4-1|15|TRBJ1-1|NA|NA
CASSPEQTKNTEAFF
TGCGCCAGCAGCCCCGAACAGACAAAGAACACTGAAGCTTTCTTT
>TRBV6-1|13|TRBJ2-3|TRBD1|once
CASTPGGADTQYF
TGTGCCAGCACACCAGGGGGCGCAGATACGCAGTATTTT
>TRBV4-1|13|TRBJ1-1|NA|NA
CASSHRAYTEAFF
TGCGCCAGCAGCCACAGGGCTTACACTGAAGCTTTCTTT
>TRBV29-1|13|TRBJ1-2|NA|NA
CSVEDIGGEGYTF
TGCAGCGTTGAAGATATCGGGGGGGAGGGCTACACCTTC
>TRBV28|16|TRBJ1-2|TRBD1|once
CASSSLLTGGLYGYTF
TGTGCCAGCAGTTCACTTCTGACAGGGGGATTATATGGCTACACCTTC
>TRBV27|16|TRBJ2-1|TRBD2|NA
CASSSFYLTSVPEQFF
TGTGCCAGCAGTTCCTTTTATTTGACTAGCGTTCCTGAGCAGTTCTTC
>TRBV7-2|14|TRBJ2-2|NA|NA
CASSLVFRTGELFF
TGTGCCAGCAGCTTAGTGTTCAGAACCGGGGAGCTGTTTTTT
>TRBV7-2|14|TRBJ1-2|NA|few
CASSSQDSNYGYTF
TGTGCCAGCAGCTCCCAGGACTCAAACTATGGCTACACCTTC
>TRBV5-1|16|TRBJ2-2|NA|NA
CASSPSAARTTGELFF
TGCGCCAGCAGCCCCTCAGCGGCACGCACGACCGGGGAGCTGTTTTTT
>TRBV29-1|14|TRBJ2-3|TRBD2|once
CSVGTSGIADTQYF
TGCAGCGTTGGGACTAGCGGGATCGCAGATACGCAGTATTTT
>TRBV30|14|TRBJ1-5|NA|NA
CAWDLKGSNQPQHF
TGTGCCTGGGATTTGAAGGGGAGCAATCAGCCCCAGCATTTT
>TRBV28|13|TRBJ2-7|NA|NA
CASTNPGGYEQYF
TGTGCCAGCACCAACCCCGGGGGTTACGAGCAGTACTTC
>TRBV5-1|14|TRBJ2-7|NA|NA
CASSLQGLFYEQYF
TGCGCCAGCAGCTTACAGGGATTATTCTACGAGCAGTACTTC
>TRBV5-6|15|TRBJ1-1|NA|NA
CASGRGWSVNTEAFF
TGTGCCTCTGGGAGGGGATGGTCGGTTAACACTGAAGCTTTCTTT